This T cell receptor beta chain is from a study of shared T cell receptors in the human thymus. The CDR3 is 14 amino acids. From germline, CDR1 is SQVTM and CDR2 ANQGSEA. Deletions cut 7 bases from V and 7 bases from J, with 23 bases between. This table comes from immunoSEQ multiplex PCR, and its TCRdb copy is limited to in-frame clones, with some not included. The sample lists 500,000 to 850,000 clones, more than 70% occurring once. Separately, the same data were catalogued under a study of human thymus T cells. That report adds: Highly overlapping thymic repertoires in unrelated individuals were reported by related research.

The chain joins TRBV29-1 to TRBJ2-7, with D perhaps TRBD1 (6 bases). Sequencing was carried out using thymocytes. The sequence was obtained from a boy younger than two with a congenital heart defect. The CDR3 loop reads CSAADRPPTGEQYF. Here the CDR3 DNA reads TGCAGCGCCGCCGACAGGCCTCCTACGGGGGAGCAGTACTTC.